These 8 T cell receptor beta chains originate from one sample sequenced in a study of a mutant IDH1 vaccine in newly diagnosed glioma (dated by TCRdb to about 2021). To prepare the library, the immunoSEQ multiplex PCR assay was applied. Imported from immuneACCESS, the table was reduced by TCRdb to in-frame sequences with V and J called. These copies leave out some clones; in studies compared against another copy, an unresolved V gene accounts for under half, and the cause of the remainder is not known. The sample has tens of thousands of clones on record, more than 80% of them singletons. The ten biggest clones cover about 2.2% of the sample. The meaning of the sample's time point label: baseline, week 1 (first vaccination visit). Explained via the paper, the treatment or condition label denotes: pre-vaccination baseline after standard-of-care therapy. Sample: PBMCs, taken from a glioma patient treated with radiotherapy, temozolomide or both. The receptors shown here come from a man between 35 and 55 years old with glioma.

The genes are TRBV21-1 and TRBJ2-7; the table's D call of TRBD2 was not tested on the DNA. TRBV21-1 is tagged as a pseudogene. The CDR3 extends over 14 amino acids. In DNA form, the CDR3 reads TGTGCCAGCAGGGGACTAGCGGGAGGTAGCGAGCAGTACTTC. Protein product: CASRGLAGGSEQYF.

The chain links TRBV6-1 to TRBJ1-3; no clear D gene. V was shortened by 9 bases and J by 4 bases, with 10 bases between the two germline ends. The germline CDR1 and CDR2 sequences are MNHNS and SASEGT. The CDR3 consists of 12 residues. The chain's CDR3 is CASGKLGNTIYF. The CDR3 region has the DNA TGTGCCAGTGGAAAGTTGGGAAACACCATATATTTT.

The chain combines TRBV9 with TRBJ1-1; a weak D match, TRBD1 (6 bases). The CDR3 length is 16 residues. Trimming cost V 1 base and J 4 bases, with 17 bases left between them. Germline V gene data show CDR1 as SGDLS and CDR2 as YYNGEE. The CDR3 here is CASSVRGGTGSTEAFF. In DNA form, the CDR3 reads TGTGCCAGCAGCGTAAGGGGGGGGACGGGGAGCACTGAAGCTTTCTTT.

The chain carries TRBV19 and TRBJ1-2; 7 nucleotides agree with TRBD1. The CDR3 spans 13 residues. Germline-derived CDR1 and CDR2 are LNHDA and SQIVND (reference sequence). After removal of 6 bases from V and 4 bases from J, the junction contained 5 bases not matched to a gene. This CDR3 reads CASRKQGSYGYTF. Here the CDR3 DNA reads TGTGCCAGTAGGAAACAGGGGAGCTATGGCTACACCTTC.

The chain is built from TRBV25-1 and TRBJ1-1; the D is unclear. The CDR3 contains 14 residues. V was shortened by 5 bases and J by 5 bases, with 15 bases between the two germline ends. The germline V gene encodes CDR1 MGHDK and CDR2 SYGVNS. The CDR3 here is CASSPRVSSTEAFF. Written as DNA, the CDR3 is TGTGCCAGCAGTCCTAGAGTTTCTAGTACTGAAGCTTTCTTT. Together with reference TRBV25-1 and TRBJ1-1, the CDR3 gives the full variable domain: EADIYQTPRYLVIGTGKKITLECSQTMGHDKMYWYQQDPGMELHLIHYSYGVNSTEKGDLSSESTVSRIRTEHFPLTLESARPSHTSQYLCASSPRVSSTEAFFGQGTRLTVV.

The rearrangement uses TRBV29-1 and TRBJ1-1; the D is unclear. Germline V lookup: CDR1 SQVTM, CDR2 ANQGSEA. The CDR3 has 13 amino acids. The V gene lost 7 bases and the J gene lost 0 bases, with 12 bases spanning the gap. CDR3 sequence: CSADTNLNTEAFF. In DNA, the CDR3 is TGCAGCGCCGACACGAACTTGAACACTGAAGCTTTCTTT. The entire variable domain, with the rest obtained from reference TRBV29-1 and TRBJ1-1, is as follows: SAVISQKPSRDICQRGTSLTIQCQVDSQVTMMFWYRQQPGQSLTLIATANQGSEATYESGFVIDKFPISRPNLTFSTLTVSNMSPEDSSIYLCSADTNLNTEAFFGQGTRLTVV.

The gene calls are TRBV6-5 and TRBJ1-2; D not certain. With 5 bases removed from V and 2 bases from J, the gap between germline ends came to 12 bases. Looked up from germline, CDR1 is MNHEY and CDR2 is SVGAGI. The length of the CDR3 is 14 residues. CDR3 nucleotides: TGTGCCAGCAGTGTGACAAGGACGAACTATGGCTACACCTTC. It specifies CASSVTRTNYGYTF.

V is TRBV5-4 and J is TRBJ2-2; 8 positions agree with TRBD1. Trimming took 4 bases from V and 3 from J; bases not matched to a gene: 5. The germline V gene encodes CDR1 SGHNT and CDR2 YYREEE (reference sequence). The CDR3 is made up of 15 amino acids. CDR3 sequence (DNA): TGTGCCAGCAGCGCCGGGACAGGCTACACCGGGGAGCTGTTTTTT. Its protein product is CASSAGTGYTGELFF.